Below, 3 T cell receptor beta chains from the same sample are listed, as sequenced in a study of CD8 T cells in ankylosing spondylitis. Overall study results and limits: About 8 highly homologous variants made up a TCR beta motif that seemed to typify ankylosing spondylitis blood.

Their antigen targets remain unknown. Using its own MiXCR run on the 5' RACE reads, TCRdb lists one record per CDR3 protein. The data show about 450,000 distinct CDR3 sequences, with 20% to 30% seen just once and 0.89% held by the top ten. Sequencing was done on a sample of blood, either unsorted or a sorted T cell fraction (not recorded which). The source is a male donor with ankylosing spondylitis.

The rearrangement joins TRBV20-1 to TRBJ2-3; a possible D gene is TRBD1 (6 bases). Trimming removed 3 bases at V and 5 bases at J, with 12 bases between. Germline V gene sequence: CDR1 DFQATT, CDR2 SNEGSKA (reference sequence). CDR3 size: 13 residues. The CDR3 DNA is TGCAGTGCTAGGCAGGGGATGGTAGATACGCAGTATTTT. Its protein is CSARQGMVDTQYF.

The rearrangement links TRBV20-1 to TRBJ2-5, with TRBD2 matching over 13 bases. Trimming took 6 bases from V and 4 from J; bases not matched to a gene: 5. Per germline, CDR1 DFQATT and CDR2 SNEGSKA (reference sequence). The length of the CDR3 is 14 residues. The DNA of the CDR3 is TGCAGTGCGATCGGACTAGCGGGGGTAGAGACCCAGTACTTC. This sequence encodes CSAIGLAGVETQYF.

The chain employs TRBV3-1 and TRBJ1-5; 7 bases match TRBD1. Per the germline V gene, CDR1 is LGHDT and CDR2 is YNNKEL (reference sequence). This CDR3 has 15 residues. V dropped 4 bases and J dropped 5; count of bases not matched to a gene: 8. The CDR3 here is CASSPTLTGDQPQHF. The CDR3 DNA reads TGTGCCAGCAGCCCAACCTTAACAGGGGATCAGCCCCAGCATTTT.